This TCR beta chain was sequenced during a study of blood T cell repertoires in COVID-19. The repertoire was sequenced with immunoSEQ multiplex PCR; TCRdb's copy has only in-frame clones and lacks some. The profile shows about 140,000 clones, 75% to 90% of them singletons. Participants reported their clinical history, and cohort assignment relied on those reports. Germline V gene lookup returns CDR1 SNHLY and CDR2 FYNNEI. CDR3 length: 12 residues. About this clone itself: At one end, the junction sequence differs from germline, possibly due to a read error.

The sample was PBMCs or T cells enriched from blood (not recorded which). This TCR derives from an older man who had been exposed to COVID-19. The chain employs TRBV2 and TRBJ2-3; D call uncertain. The chain's CDR3 is CASSEALKQPIF. CDR3 sequence (DNA): TGTGCCAGCAGTGAAGCGCTGAAACAGCCGATTTTT. The full variable domain, completed using reference TRBV2 and TRBJ2-3, is EPEVTQTPSHQVTQMGQEVILRCVPISNHLYFYWYRQILGQKVEFLVSFYNNEISEKSEIFDDQFSVERPDGSNFTLKIRSTKLEDSAMYFCASSEALKQPIFGPGTRLTVL.